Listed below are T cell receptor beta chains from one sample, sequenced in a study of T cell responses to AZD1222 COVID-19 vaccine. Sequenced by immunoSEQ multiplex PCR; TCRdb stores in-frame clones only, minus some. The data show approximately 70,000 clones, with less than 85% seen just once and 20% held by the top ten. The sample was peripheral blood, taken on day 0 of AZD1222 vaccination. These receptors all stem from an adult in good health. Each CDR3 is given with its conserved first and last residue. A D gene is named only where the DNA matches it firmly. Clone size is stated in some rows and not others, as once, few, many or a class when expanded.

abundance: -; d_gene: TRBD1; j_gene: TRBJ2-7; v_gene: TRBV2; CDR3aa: CASSGTGGSYEQYF; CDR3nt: TGTGCCAGCTCTGGGACAGGGGGCTCCTACGAGCAGTACTTC
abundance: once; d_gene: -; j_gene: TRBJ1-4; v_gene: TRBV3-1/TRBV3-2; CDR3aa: CASSQLGEKLFF; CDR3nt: TGTGCCAGCAGCCAATTAGGTGAAAAACTGTTTTTT
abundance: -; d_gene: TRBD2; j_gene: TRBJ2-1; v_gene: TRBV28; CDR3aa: CASQSGGLIYEQFF; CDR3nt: TGTGCCAGCCAATCGGGAGGGTTAATCTATGAGCAGTTCTTC
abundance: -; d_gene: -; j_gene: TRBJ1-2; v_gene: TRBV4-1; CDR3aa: CASSPVKGLYGYTF; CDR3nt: TGCGCCAGCAGCCCCGTTAAGGGCCTCTATGGCTACACCTTC
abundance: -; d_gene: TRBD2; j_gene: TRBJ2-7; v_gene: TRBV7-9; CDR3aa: CASSPLGLAGLEQYF; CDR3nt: TGTGCCAGCAGCCCCCTCGGACTAGCGGGACTCGAGCAGTACTTC
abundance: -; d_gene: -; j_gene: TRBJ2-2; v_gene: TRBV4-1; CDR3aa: CASTSRGTGELFF; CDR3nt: TGCGCCAGCACTTCCCGGGGAACCGGGGAGCTGTTTTTT
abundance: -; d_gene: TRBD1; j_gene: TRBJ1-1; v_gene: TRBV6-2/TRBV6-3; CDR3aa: CASSPPRTGYIEAFF; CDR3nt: TGTGCCAGCAGTCCACCCCGGACAGGTTATATTGAAGCTTTCTTT
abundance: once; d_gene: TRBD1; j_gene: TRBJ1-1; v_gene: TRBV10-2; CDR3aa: CASTSQGVNTEAFF; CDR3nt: TGCGCCAGCACCTCACAGGGGGTGAACACTGAAGCTTTCTTT
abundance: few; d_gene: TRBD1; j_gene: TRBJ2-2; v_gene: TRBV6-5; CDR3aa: CASRSGTANTGELFF; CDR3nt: TGTGCCAGCAGATCAGGGACAGCAAACACCGGGGAGCTGTTTTTT
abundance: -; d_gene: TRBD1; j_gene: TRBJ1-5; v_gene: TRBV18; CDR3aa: CASSPLGGDNQPQHF; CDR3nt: TGTGCCAGCTCACCCTTAGGGGGCGACAATCAGCCCCAGCATTTT
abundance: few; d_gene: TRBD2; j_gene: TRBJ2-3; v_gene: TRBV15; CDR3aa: CATSRREAGGTDTQYF; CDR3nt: TGTGCCACCAGCAGACGAGAGGCGGGGGGCACAGATACGCAGTATTTT
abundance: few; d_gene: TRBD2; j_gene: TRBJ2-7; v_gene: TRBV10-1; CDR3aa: CASSDQASGHYEQYF; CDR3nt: TGCGCCAGCAGTGACCAGGCTAGCGGGCACTACGAGCAGTACTTC
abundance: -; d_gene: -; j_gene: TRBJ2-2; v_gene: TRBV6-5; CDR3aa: CASSYSGGGELFF; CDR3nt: TGTGCCAGCAGTTACTCAGGGGGCGGGGAGCTGTTTTTT
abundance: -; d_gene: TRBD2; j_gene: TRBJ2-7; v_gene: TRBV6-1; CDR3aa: CASSDELAGGDEQYF; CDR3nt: TGTGCCAGCAGTGATGAGTTAGCGGGAGGGGACGAGCAGTACTTC
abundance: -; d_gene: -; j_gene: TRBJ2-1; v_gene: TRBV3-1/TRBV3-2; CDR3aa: CASSRTSLDEQFF; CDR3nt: TGTGCCAGCAGCCGTACTAGCTTAGATGAGCAGTTCTTC
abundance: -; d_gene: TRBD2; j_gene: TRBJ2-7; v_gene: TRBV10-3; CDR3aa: CAISREERGEQYF; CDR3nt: TGTGCCATCAGTCGAGAGGAGCGGGGCGAGCAGTACTTC
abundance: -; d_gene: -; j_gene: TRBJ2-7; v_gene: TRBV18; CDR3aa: CASSLQPRTHPSYEQYF; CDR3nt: TGTGCCAGCTCACTCCAACCCCGGACTCACCCCTCCTACGAGCAGTACTTC
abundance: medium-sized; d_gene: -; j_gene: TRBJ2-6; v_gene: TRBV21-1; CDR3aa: CASQPTQGASGANVLTF; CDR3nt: TGTGCCAGCCAACCGACGCAGGGGGCATCTGGGGCCAACGTCCTGACTTTC
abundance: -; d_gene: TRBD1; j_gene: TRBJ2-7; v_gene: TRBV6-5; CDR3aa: CASRGGQGNNYEQYF; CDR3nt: TGTGCCAGCAGGGGTGGACAGGGGAACAACTACGAGCAGTACTTC
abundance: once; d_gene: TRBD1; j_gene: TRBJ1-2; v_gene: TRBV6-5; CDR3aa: CASSFGTGYGYTF; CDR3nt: TGTGCCAGCAGTTTCGGGACAGGGTATGGCTACACCTTC
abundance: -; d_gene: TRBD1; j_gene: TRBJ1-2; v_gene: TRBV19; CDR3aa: CASSIRQGAITF; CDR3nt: TGTGCCAGTAGTATCCGACAGGGGGCCATCACCTTC
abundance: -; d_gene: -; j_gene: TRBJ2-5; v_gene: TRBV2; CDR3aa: CASSDGTGEEYF; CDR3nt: TGTGCCAGCAGTGATGGAACGGGGGAGGAGTACTTC
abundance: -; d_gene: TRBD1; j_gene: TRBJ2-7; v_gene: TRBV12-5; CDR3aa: CASGLGTGVDEQYF; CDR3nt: TGTGCTAGTGGTTTGGGGACAGGGGTCGACGAGCAGTACTTC
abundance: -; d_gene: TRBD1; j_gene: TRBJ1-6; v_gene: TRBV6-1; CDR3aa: CASSTGTEHSPLHF; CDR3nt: TGTGCCAGCAGTACCGGGACAGAGCATTCACCCCTCCACTTT
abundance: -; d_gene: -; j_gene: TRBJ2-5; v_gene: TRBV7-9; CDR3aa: CASSFPTTTQETQYF; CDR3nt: TGTGCCAGCAGCTTCCCGACGACTACGCAAGAGACCCAGTACTTC
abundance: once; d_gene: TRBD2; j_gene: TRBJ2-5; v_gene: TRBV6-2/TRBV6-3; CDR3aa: CASSYTLRELYQETQYF; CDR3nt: TGTGCCAGCAGTTATACTCTGCGGGAGCTGTACCAAGAGACCCAGTACTTC
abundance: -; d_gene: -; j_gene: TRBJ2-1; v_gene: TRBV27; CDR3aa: CASSSTVYSYNEQFF; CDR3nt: TGTGCCAGCAGTTCGACAGTTTATTCCTACAATGAGCAGTTCTTC
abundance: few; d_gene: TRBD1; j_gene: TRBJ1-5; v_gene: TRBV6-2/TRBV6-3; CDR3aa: CASSGTGGGGNQPQHF; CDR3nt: TGTGCCAGCAGTGGGACAGGGGGGGGTGGCAATCAGCCCCAGCATTTT
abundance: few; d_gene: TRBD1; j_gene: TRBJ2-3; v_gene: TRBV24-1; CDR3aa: CATSEPTGGHTDTQYF; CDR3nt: TGTGCCACCAGTGAACCGACAGGGGGTCACACAGATACGCAGTATTTT
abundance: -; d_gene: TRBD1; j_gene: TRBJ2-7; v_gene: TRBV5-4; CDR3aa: CASSPERDSFYEQYF; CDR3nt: TGTGCCAGCAGCCCGGAGAGGGACAGCTTCTACGAGCAGTACTTC
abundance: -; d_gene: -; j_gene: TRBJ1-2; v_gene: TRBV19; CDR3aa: CASRRGEGGYTF; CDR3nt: TGTGCCTCCCGGAGGGGGGAAGGAGGCTACACCTTC
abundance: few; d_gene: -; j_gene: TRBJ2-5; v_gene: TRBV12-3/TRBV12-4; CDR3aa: CASSLTHGETQYF; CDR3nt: TGTGCCAGCAGTTTAACCCATGGGGAGACCCAGTACTTC
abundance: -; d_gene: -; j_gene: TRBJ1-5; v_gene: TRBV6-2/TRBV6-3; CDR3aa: CASSYSLGEGSFQHF; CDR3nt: TGTGCCAGCAGTTACTCGTTAGGGGAGGGATCGTTCCAGCATTTT
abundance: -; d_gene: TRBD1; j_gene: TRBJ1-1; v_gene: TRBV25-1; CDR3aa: CASSESPGQGPTEAFF; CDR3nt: TGTGCCAGCAGTGAATCCCCGGGACAGGGACCCACTGAAGCTTTCTTT
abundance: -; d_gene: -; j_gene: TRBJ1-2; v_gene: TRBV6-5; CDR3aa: CASSYSPGAGYGYTF; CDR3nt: TGTGCCAGCAGTTACTCTCCGGGGGCGGGGTATGGCTACACCTTC
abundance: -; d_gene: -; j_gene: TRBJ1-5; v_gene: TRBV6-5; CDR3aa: CASSYRQTGNQPQHF; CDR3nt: TGTGCCAGCAGTTACAGGCAGACGGGCAATCAGCCCCAGCATTTT
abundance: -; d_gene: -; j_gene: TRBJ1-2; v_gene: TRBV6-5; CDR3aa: CATTDVYGYTF; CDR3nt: TGTGCCACCACGGACGTCTATGGCTACACCTTC
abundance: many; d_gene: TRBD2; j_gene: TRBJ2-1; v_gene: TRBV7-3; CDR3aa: CASSLSTASGASNEQFF; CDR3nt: TGTGCCAGCAGCCTCAGCACGGCTAGCGGGGCCAGCAATGAGCAGTTCTTC
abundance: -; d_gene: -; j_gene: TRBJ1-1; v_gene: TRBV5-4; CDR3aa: CASSPWMGSEAFF; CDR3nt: TGTGCCAGCAGCCCCTGGATGGGTTCTGAAGCTTTCTTT
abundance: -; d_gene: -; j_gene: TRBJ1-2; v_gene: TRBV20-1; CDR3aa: CSASRPWEGYGYTF; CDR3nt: TGCAGTGCTAGTCGCCCGTGGGAAGGCTATGGCTACACCTTC
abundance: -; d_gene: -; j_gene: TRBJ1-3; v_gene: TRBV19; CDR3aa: CASSPLWTVLINTIYF; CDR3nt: TGTGCCAGTAGTCCCCTCTGGACGGTTCTTATCAACACCATATATTTT
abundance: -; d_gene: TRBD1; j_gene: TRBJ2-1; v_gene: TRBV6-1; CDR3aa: CASSDTNRDSEQFF; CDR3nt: TGTGCCAGCAGTGACACCAACCGGGACAGTGAGCAGTTCTTC
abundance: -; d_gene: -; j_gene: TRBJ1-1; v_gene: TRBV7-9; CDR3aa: CASSQAHRNTEAFF; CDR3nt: TGTGCCAGCAGCCAAGCTCACAGGAACACTGAAGCTTTCTTT
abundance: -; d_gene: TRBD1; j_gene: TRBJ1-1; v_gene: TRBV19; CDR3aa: CASSQGVTGNTEAFF; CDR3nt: TGTGCCAGTAGTCAGGGGGTTACCGGGAACACTGAAGCTTTCTTT
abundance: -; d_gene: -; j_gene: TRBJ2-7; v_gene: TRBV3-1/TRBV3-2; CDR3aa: CASSQARSGVGEQYF; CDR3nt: TGTGCCAGCAGCCAAGCTCGTTCAGGGGTCGGCGAGCAGTACTTC
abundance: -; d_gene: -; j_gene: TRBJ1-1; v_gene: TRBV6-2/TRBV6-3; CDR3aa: CASSQGRYTEAFF; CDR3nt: TGTGCCAGCAGTCAGGGGAGATACACTGAAGCTTTCTTT
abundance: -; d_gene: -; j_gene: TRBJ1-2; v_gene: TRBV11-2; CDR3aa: CASSLSGYTF; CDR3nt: TGTGCCAGCAGCTTGAGTGGCTACACCTTC